Listed below are T cell receptor beta chains from one sample, sequenced in a study of T cell changes during pregnancy in multiple sclerosis. Sequenced by immunoSEQ multiplex PCR; TCRdb stores in-frame clones only, minus some. The profile shows some 97,000 clones, approximately 92% of them singletons. Here the sequenced sample was peripheral blood, taken after pregnancy. The receptors were gathered from a female donor with multiple sclerosis, enrolled in a pregnancy study. The CDR3 runs from the conserved cysteine through the conserved F or W. A D gene is named only where the DNA matches it firmly. Part of the rows lack a size; the others show once, few, many or a class for expanded clones.

d_gene,v_gene,abundance,j_gene,CDR3aa,CDR3nt
TRBD2,TRBV6-1,.,TRBJ2-1,CASRLSGGDEQFF,TGTGCCAGCAGGCTTAGCGGGGGGGATGAGCAGTTCTTC
TRBD1,TRBV27,.,TRBJ1-3,CASRGTGAGNTIYF,TGTGCCAGCAGGGGGACAGGGGCTGGAAACACCATATATTTT
.,TRBV6-5,.,TRBJ1-5,CASKGQGIDQPQHF,TGTGCCAGCAAGGGCCAGGGGATAGATCAGCCCCAGCATTTT
.,TRBV28,.,TRBJ2-7,CASIADQDSYEQYF,TGTGCCAGCATCGCGGACCAGGACAGCTACGAGCAGTACTTC
.,TRBV9,.,TRBJ2-3,CASSVRGSSTDTQYF,TGTGCCAGCAGCGTTCGGGGGAGCAGCACAGATACGCAGTATTTT
.,TRBV7-8,.,TRBJ1-2,CASSLEVEGGYTF,TGTGCCAGCAGCTTAGAAGTTGAGGGTGGCTACACCTTC
.,TRBV6-1,few,TRBJ1-5,CASSDGGRGIEPQHF,TGTGCCAGCAGTGATGGTGGCAGGGGTATTGAGCCCCAGCATTTT
.,TRBV6-1,.,TRBJ1-5,CASSVEQGSNQPQHF,TGTGCCAGCAGTGTTGAACAGGGTAGCAATCAGCCCCAGCATTTT
.,TRBV28,.,TRBJ1-5,CASISGRDSNQPQHF,TGTGCCAGCATCTCAGGGCGTGATAGCAATCAGCCCCAGCATTTT
TRBD1,TRBV7-2,.,TRBJ1-2,CASSLGTGGHYGYTF,TGTGCCAGCAGCTTAGGTACAGGGGGGCACTATGGCTACACCTTC
TRBD1,TRBV19,.,TRBJ2-7,CASSKYGQGLSYEQYF,TGTGCCAGTAGTAAATATGGACAGGGGTTATCCTACGAGCAGTACTTC
TRBD2,TRBV9,.,TRBJ2-1,CASSPNSGGVSYNEQFF,TGTGCCAGCAGCCCAAATAGCGGGGGGGTTTCCTACAATGAGCAGTTCTTC
.,TRBV7-3,.,TRBJ2-1,CASSSTGQRGNEQFF,TGTGCCAGCAGCTCCACCGGACAGCGAGGAAATGAGCAGTTCTTC
.,TRBV7-8,.,TRBJ1-5,CATRVDSGNQPQHF,TGTGCCACCAGGGTGGACAGCGGCAATCAGCCCCAGCATTTT
.,TRBV4-2,.,TRBJ2-1,CASSQASQGYEQFF,TGTGCCAGCAGCCAAGCTTCCCAGGGTTATGAGCAGTTCTTC
TRBD1,TRBV5-6,.,TRBJ1-2,CASRSDRVYGYTF,TGTGCCAGCAGATCGGACAGGGTCTATGGCTACACCTTC
.,TRBV4-1,.,TRBJ2-1,CASSQDGQGRPYNEQFF,TGCGCCAGCAGCCAAGATGGGCAGGGAAGACCCTACAATGAGCAGTTCTTC
TRBD1,TRBV6-5,.,TRBJ2-7,CASSYLQGGYEQYF,TGTGCCAGCAGTTATCTACAGGGGGGCTACGAGCAGTACTTC
TRBD1,TRBV10-3,.,TRBJ2-2,CAIAGTGTGELFF,TGTGCCATCGCCGGGACAGGGACCGGGGAGCTGTTTTTT
.,TRBV9,.,TRBJ2-1,CASSASGEFYNEQFF,TGTGCCAGCAGCGCCTCGGGGGAGTTCTACAATGAGCAGTTCTTC
.,TRBV20-1,.,TRBJ1-2,CSAMQGYGYTF,TGCAGTGCCATGCAGGGTTATGGCTACACCTTC
TRBD1,TRBV12-5,.,TRBJ1-2,CASGLVQGAVYGYTF,TGTGCTAGTGGTTTGGTTCAGGGGGCAGTCTATGGCTACACCTTC
TRBD1,TRBV9,.,TRBJ1-1,CASSPTGQGIDTEAFF,TGTGCCAGCAGCCCTACGGGACAGGGAATAGACACTGAAGCTTTCTTT
TRBD2,TRBV19,.,TRBJ2-3,CASSIYSGDTDTQYF,TGTGCCAGTAGTATATATAGCGGGGACACAGATACGCAGTATTTT
TRBD1,TRBV27,.,TRBJ1-1,CASVRTQGVTEAFF,TGTGCCAGCGTTCGTACACAGGGGGTCACTGAAGCTTTCTTT
.,TRBV6-5,.,TRBJ1-2,CASSRGYGYTF,TGTGCCAGCAGCCGGGGTTATGGCTACACCTTC
.,TRBV9,few,TRBJ1-2,CASSVATGEGYGYTF,TGTGCCAGCAGCGTAGCTACGGGGGAGGGGTATGGCTACACCTTC
TRBD1,TRBV18,.,TRBJ1-1,CASSPLPTGGTNTEAFF,TGTGCCAGCTCACCACTTCCGACAGGGGGGACGAACACTGAAGCTTTCTTT
.,TRBV7-9,.,TRBJ2-7,CASSLAQIRGTHEQYF,TGTGCCAGCAGCTTAGCGCAGATTCGGGGTACCCACGAGCAGTACTTC
TRBD1,TRBV29-1,once,TRBJ2-7,CSVGATGREQYF,TGCAGCGTTGGGGCGACAGGGCGCGAGCAGTACTTC
TRBD1,TRBV7-2,.,TRBJ1-2,CASSPGQVDGYTF,TGTGCCAGCAGCCCTGGACAGGTTGATGGCTACACCTTC
TRBD1,TRBV28,.,TRBJ1-6,CASSPTTGGNSPLHF,TGTGCCAGCAGTCCGACGACAGGGGGCAATTCACCCCTCCACTTT
TRBD2,TRBV6-5,.,TRBJ2-7,CASRTLAASSYEQYF,TGTGCCAGCAGGACCCTAGCGGCAAGCTCCTACGAGCAGTACTTC
.,TRBV15,.,TRBJ2-6,CATSRGPVYSGANVLTF,TGTGCCACCAGCAGAGGTCCAGTTTACTCTGGGGCCAACGTCCTGACTTTC
.,TRBV6-5,.,TRBJ1-2,CASSYSAGNYGYTF,TGTGCCAGCAGTTACTCAGCGGGAAACTATGGCTACACCTTC
TRBD1,TRBV5-1,once,TRBJ2-1,CASSRTGESNPEQFF,TGCGCCAGCAGTCGGACAGGGGAATCGAACCCTGAGCAGTTCTTC
.,TRBV29-1,.,TRBJ2-7,CSGRDNLYEQYF,TGCAGCGGTAGGGACAACCTCTACGAGCAGTACTTC
.,TRBV10-2,few,TRBJ2-7,CASSVGGYEQYF,TGCGCCAGCAGTGTCGGCGGGTACGAGCAGTACTTC
TRBD1,TRBV28,.,TRBJ2-7,CASSLGQEGYEQYF,TGTGCCAGCAGCTTGGGACAGGAGGGCTACGAGCAGTACTTC
.,TRBV2,.,TRBJ1-1,CASSERGGMGAFF,TGTGCCAGCAGTGAGCGTGGAGGGATGGGAGCTTTCTTT
.,TRBV27,.,TRBJ2-2,CASSFGQRNTGELFF,TGTGCCAGCAGTTTTGGGCAAAGGAACACCGGGGAGCTGTTTTTT
.,TRBV6-5,.,TRBJ2-7,CASSYSIGLAYEQYF,TGTGCCAGCAGTTACAGTATCGGGCTAGCGTACGAGCAGTACTTC
TRBD1,TRBV28,.,TRBJ2-2,CATEELGTGSTGELFF,TGTGCCACCGAAGAACTCGGGACAGGGAGTACCGGGGAGCTGTTTTTT
TRBD2,TRBV30,.,TRBJ2-3,CAWERGVADTQYF,TGTGCCTGGGAGCGGGGGGTGGCAGATACGCAGTATTTT
.,TRBV9,.,TRBJ1-4,CASSESTYSEKLFF,TGTGCCAGCAGCGAAAGCACGTATTCCGAAAAACTGTTTTTT
TRBD1,TRBV6-6,.,TRBJ2-7,CASSYPGTGAYEQYF,TGTGCCAGCAGTTACCCCGGGACAGGGGCCTACGAGCAGTACTTC
TRBD1,TRBV19,.,TRBJ2-7,CASSPSQGVWSYEQYF,TGTGCCAGTAGTCCGAGTCAGGGGGTTTGGTCCTACGAGCAGTACTTC
.,TRBV7-8,.,TRBJ2-1,CASTLSPSAGDEQFF,TGTGCCAGCACCCTTAGCCCTAGCGCTGGGGATGAGCAGTTCTTC
.,TRBV6-5,.,TRBJ1-1,CASSYKGGTEAFF,TGTGCCAGCAGTTACAAGGGAGGTACTGAAGCTTTCTTT